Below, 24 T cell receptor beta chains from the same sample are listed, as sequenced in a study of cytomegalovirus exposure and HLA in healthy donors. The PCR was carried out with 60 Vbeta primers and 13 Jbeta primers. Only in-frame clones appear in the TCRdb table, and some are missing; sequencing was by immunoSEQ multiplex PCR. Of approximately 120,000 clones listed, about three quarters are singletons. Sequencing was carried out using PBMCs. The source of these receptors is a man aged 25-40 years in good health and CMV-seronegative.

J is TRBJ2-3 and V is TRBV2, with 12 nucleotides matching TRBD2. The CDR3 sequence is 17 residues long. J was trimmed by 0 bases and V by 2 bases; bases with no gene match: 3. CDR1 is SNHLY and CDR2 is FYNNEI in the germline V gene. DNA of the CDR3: TGTGCCAGCAGTGAACTAGCGGGGGGGCCTAGCACAGATACGCAGTATTTT. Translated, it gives CASSELAGGPSTDTQYF. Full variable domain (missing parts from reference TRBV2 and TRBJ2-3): EPEVTQTPSHQVTQMGQEVILRCVPISNHLYFYWYRQILGQKVEFLVSFYNNEISEKSEIFDDQFSVERPDGSNFTLKIRSTKLEDSAMYFCASSELAGGPSTDTQYFGPGTRLTVL.

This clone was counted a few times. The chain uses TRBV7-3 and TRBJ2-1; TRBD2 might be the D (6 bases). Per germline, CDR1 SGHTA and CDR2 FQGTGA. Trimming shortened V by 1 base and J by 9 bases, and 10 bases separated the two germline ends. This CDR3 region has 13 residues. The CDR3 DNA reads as TGTGCCAGCAGCTTAAGGCCTAGCGCTGAGCAGTTCTTC. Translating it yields CASSLRPSAEQFF. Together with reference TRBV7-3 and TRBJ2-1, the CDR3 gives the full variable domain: GAGVSQTPSNKVTEKGKYVELRCDPISGHTALYWYRQSLGQGPEFLIYFQGTGAADDSGLPNDRFFAVRPEGSVSTLKIQRTERGDSAVYLCASSLRPSAEQFFGPGTRLTVL.

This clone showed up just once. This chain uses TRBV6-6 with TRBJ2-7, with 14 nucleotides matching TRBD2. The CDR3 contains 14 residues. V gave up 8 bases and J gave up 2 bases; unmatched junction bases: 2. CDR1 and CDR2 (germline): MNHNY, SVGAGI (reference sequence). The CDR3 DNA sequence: TGTGCCAGCCGGACTAGCGGGGGGACCTACGAGCAGTACTTC. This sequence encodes CASRTSGGTYEQYF.

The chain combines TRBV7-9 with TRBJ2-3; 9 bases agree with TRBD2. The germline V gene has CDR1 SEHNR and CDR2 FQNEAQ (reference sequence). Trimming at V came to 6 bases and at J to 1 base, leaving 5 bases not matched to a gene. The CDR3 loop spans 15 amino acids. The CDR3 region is CASSLAGIRTDTQYF. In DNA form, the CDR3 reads TGTGCCAGCAGTCTAGCGGGGATCCGCACAGATACGCAGTATTTT.

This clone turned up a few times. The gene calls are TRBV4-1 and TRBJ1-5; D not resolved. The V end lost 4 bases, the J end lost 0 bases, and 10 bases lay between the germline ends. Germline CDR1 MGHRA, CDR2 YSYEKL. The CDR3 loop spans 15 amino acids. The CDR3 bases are TGCGCCAGCAGCCTCTCAGGCTATAGCAATCAGCCCCAGCATTTT. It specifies CASSLSGYSNQPQHF.

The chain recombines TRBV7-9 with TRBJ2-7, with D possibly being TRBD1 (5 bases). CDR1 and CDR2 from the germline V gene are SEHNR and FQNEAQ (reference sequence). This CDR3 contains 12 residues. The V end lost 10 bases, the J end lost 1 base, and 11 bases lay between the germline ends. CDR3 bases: TGTGCCACCTCGACAGCGTCCTACGAGCAGTACTTC. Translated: CATSTASYEQYF.

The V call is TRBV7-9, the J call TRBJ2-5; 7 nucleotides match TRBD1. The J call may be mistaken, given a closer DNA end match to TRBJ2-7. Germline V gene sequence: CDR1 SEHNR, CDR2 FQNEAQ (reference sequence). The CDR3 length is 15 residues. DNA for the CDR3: TGTGCCAGCAGCTGGGACAGATCACGCTCCTACGAGCAGTACTTC. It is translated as CASSWDRSRSYEQYF.

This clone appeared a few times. In nucleotides, the CDR3 is TGTGCCAGCAGCCGCACTAGCCCCAGCACAGATACGCAGTATTTT. Its protein product is CASSRTSPSTDTQYF. The genes are TRBV7-3 and TRBJ2-3, with D tentatively TRBD2 (6 bases). There are 15 residues in the CDR3. With 5 bases removed from V and 0 bases from J, the gap between germline ends came to 12 bases. Germline-derived CDR1 and CDR2 are SGHTA and FQGTGA. Full variable domain (outside the CDR3, taken from reference TRBV7-3 and TRBJ2-3): GAGVSQTPSNKVTEKGKYVELRCDPISGHTALYWYRQSLGQGPEFLIYFQGTGAADDSGLPNDRFFAVRPEGSVSTLKIQRTERGDSAVYLCASSRTSPSTDTQYFGPGTRLTVL.

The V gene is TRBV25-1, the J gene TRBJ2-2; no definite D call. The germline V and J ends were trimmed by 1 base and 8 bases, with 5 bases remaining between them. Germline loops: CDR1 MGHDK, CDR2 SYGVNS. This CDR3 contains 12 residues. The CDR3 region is CASSESEGELFF. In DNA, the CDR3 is TGTGCCAGCAGTGAATCGGAGGGGGAGCTGTTTTTT.

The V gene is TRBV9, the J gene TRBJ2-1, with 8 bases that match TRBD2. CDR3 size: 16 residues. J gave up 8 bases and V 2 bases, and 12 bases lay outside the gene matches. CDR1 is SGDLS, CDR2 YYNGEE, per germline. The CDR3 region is CASSVRLAGFQHEQFF. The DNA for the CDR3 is TGTGCCAGCAGCGTCCGGCTAGCGGGTTTCCAGCATGAGCAGTTCTTC.

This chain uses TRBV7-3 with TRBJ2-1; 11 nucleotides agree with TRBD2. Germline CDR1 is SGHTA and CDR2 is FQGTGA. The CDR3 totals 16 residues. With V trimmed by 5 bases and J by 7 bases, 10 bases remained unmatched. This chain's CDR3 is CASSPLAGGFGNEQFF. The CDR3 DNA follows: TGTGCCAGCAGCCCTCTAGCGGGGGGCTTCGGGAATGAGCAGTTCTTC.

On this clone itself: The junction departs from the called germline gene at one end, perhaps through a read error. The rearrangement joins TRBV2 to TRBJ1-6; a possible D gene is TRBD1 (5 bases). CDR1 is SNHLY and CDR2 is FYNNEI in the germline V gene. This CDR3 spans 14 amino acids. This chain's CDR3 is CAGSVAGGGSPLHF. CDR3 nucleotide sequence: TGTGCCGGCAGTGTGGCCGGGGGAGGTTCACCCCTCCACTTT.

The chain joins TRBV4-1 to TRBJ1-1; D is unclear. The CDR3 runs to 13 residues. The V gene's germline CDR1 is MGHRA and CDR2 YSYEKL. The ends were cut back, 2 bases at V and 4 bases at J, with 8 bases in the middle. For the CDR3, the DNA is TGCGCCAGCAGCCAACCGGGGTCCACTGAAGCTTTCTTT. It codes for CASSQPGSTEAFF.

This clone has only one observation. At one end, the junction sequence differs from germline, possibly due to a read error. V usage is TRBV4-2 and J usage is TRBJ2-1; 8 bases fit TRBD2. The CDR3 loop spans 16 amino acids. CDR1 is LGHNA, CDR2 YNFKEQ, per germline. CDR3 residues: CASSQSTSGPYNEQLF. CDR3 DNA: TGTGCCAGCAGCCAATCAACTAGCGGCCCCTACAATGAGCAGCTCTTC.

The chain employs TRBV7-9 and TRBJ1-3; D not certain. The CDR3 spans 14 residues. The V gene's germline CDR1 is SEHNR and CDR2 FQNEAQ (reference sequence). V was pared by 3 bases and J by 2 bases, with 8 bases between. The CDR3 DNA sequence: TGTGCCAGCAGCTTGTCTGCGGCTGGAAACACCATATATTTT. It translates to CASSLSAAGNTIYF.

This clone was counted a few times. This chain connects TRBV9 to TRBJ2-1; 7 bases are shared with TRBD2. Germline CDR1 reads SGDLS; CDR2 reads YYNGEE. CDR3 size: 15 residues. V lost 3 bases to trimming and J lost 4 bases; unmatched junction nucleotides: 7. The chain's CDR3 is CASSDPSGKYNEQFF. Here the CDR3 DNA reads TGTGCCAGCAGCGACCCCAGCGGGAAATACAATGAGCAGTTCTTC.

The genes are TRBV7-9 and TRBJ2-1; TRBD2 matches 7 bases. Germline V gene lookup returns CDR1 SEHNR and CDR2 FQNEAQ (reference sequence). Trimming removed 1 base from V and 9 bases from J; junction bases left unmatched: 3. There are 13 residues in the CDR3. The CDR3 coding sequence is TGTGCCAGCAGCTTAGGGGGGGGGACTGAGCAGTTCTTC. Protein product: CASSLGGGTEQFF.

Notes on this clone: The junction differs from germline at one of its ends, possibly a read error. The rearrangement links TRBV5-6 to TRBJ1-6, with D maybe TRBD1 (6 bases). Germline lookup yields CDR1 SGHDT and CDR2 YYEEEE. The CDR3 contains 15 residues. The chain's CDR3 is CASSLGGGHNSPLHF. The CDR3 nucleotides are TGTGCCAGCAGTTTGGGAGGGGGACATAATTCACCCCTCCACTTT.

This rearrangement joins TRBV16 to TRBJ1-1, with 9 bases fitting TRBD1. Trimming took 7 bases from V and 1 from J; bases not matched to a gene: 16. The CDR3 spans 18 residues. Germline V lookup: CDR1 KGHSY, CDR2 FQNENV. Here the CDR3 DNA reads TGTGCCAGCAACCCCGGGGGGCGGGACAGGGCGAAGAACACTGAAGCTTTCTTT. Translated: CASNPGGRDRAKNTEAFF.

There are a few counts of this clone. CDR3 in amino acids: CASSQLQGGNSPLHF. CDR3 nucleotide sequence: TGCGCCAGCAGCCAATTACAGGGTGGGAATTCACCCCTCCACTTT. V is TRBV4-3 and J is TRBJ1-6; a weak D match, TRBD1 (6 bases). The CDR3 runs to 15 residues. Trimming removed 2 bases from V and 7 bases from J, with 12 bases in between. The germline CDR1 and CDR2 sequences are LGHNA and YSLEER.

CDR3: CAISEAGTGDNYGYTF. CDR3 DNA: TGTGCCATCAGTGAGGCAGGGACAGGTGATAACTATGGCTACACCTTC. The chain employs TRBV10-3 and TRBJ1-2; 8 positions agree with TRBD1. CDR3 length: 16 residues. Looked up from germline, CDR1 is ENHRY and CDR2 is SYGVKD. The ends lost 2 bases at V and 1 base at J; junction bases unmatched: 6.

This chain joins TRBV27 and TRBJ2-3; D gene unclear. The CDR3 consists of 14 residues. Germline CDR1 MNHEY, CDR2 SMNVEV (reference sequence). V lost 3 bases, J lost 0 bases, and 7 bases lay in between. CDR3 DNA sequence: TGTGCCAGCAGTTTTGTACAGAGCACAGATACGCAGTATTTT. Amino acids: CASSFVQSTDTQYF.

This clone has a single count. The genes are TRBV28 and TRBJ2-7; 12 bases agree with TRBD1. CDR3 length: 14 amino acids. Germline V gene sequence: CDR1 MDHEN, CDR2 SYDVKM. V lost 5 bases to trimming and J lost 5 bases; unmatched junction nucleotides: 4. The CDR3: CASSAGTGGDEQYF. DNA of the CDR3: TGTGCCAGCAGTGCCGGGACAGGGGGCGACGAGCAGTACTTC.

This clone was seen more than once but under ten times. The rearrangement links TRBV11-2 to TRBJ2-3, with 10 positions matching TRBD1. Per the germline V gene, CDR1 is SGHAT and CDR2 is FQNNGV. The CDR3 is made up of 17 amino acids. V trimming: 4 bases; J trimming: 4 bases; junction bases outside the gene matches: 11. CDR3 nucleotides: TGTGCCAGCAGCTCCCAAGGACAGGGGGTTTGGGCAGATACGCAGTATTTT. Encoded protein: CASSSQGQGVWADTQYF.